What follows are 14 T cell receptor beta chains derived from one specimen sequenced in a study of shared clonotypes between healthy human individuals. TCRdb's copy holds only in-frame clones and misses some; the assay was immunoSEQ multiplex PCR. Of about 2 million clones listed, 95% were seen once; the top ten hold roughly 0.13%. The sequencing input was naive CD4+ T cells sorted from blood. Specified subset: CD45RA+ positively selected. The receptors were gathered from a man between 18 and 35 years old in good health.

The chain carries TRBV14 and TRBJ1-5, with TRBD1 as a possible D gene (5 bases). This CDR3 is built from 14 residues. The V and J ends lost 3 bases and 5 bases respectively, with 11 bases between them. Per germline, CDR1 SGHDN and CDR2 FVKESK. The CDR3 DNA reads as TGTGCCAGCAGCCAGGGGCGGGGAGATCAGCCCCAGCATTTT. Residues: CASSQGRGDQPQHF.

This chain links TRBV7-8 with TRBJ1-1; D possibly corresponds to TRBD1 (6 bases). Germline V gene data show CDR1 as SGHVS and CDR2 as FQNEAQ. CDR3 length equals 14 residues. Between the trimmed V and J ends, which lost 5 bases and 5 bases, there was a span of 15 bases. CDR3 loop: CASSQQGRETEAFF. The CDR3 bases are TGTGCCAGCAGCCAACAGGGCCGGGAGACTGAAGCTTTCTTT. The entire variable domain, with the rest obtained from reference TRBV7-8 and TRBJ1-1, is as follows: GAGVSQSPRYKVAKRGQDVALRCDPISGHVSLFWYQQALGQGPEFLTYFQNEAQLDKSGLPSDRFFAERPEGSVSTLKIQRTQQEDSAVYLCASSQQGRETEAFFGQGTRLTVV.

The chain links TRBV5-4 to TRBJ1-3; no clear D. The CDR3 covers 14 residues. Germline values: CDR1 SGHNT, CDR2 YYREEE (reference sequence). Trimming removed 4 bases at V and 8 bases at J, with 16 bases between. The CDR3 here is CASSRGSLTDTIYF. The DNA for the CDR3 is TGTGCCAGCAGCCGGGGTTCCTTAACCGACACCATATATTTT.

The chain uses TRBV11-2 and TRBJ1-1; D unclear. The CDR3 is 13 residues long. Trimming took 5 bases from V and 0 from J, leaving 7 bases between them. CDR1 is SGHAT, CDR2 FQNNGV, per germline. Here the CDR3 reads CASSATVNTEAFF. The CDR3, as DNA: TGTGCCAGCAGCGCTACAGTGAACACTGAAGCTTTCTTT.

Regarding this clone: In the same sample, other DNA sequences code for this CDR3. The rearrangement links TRBV6-5 to TRBJ1-1; no definite D call. V shed 4 bases and J shed 0 bases, with 6 bases lying between them. CDR1 and CDR2 (germline): MNHEY, SVGAGI. This CDR3 has 13 amino acids. The CDR3 region is CASSLLMNTEAFF. For the CDR3, the DNA is TGTGCCAGCAGTTTATTGATGAACACTGAAGCTTTCTTT.

This clone appeared a single time. The genes are TRBV12-5 and TRBJ2-6, with D hard to call. In germline, CDR1 is LGHNT, CDR2 FRNRAP. The CDR3 covers 17 residues. Deletions cut 2 bases from V and 0 bases from J, with 11 bases between. CDR3 nucleotides: TGTGCTAGTGGTTTGCGGCCAGGAATCTCTGGGGCCAACGTCCTGACTTTC. Translation gives CASGLRPGISGANVLTF.

V and J are TRBV12-5 and TRBJ2-3, with TRBD2 matching 7 bases. Germline CDR1 reads LGHNT; CDR2 reads FRNRAP. The ends lost 5 bases at V and 8 bases at J; junction bases unmatched: 16. CDR3 length equals 16 residues. The CDR3 region is CASGRPVKRESITQYF. The CDR3 nucleotides are TGTGCTAGTGGTCGCCCCGTTAAGCGGGAAAGCATTACGCAGTATTTT. Filled out from reference TRBV12-5 and TRBJ2-3, the complete variable domain reads DARVTQTPRHKVTEMGQEVTMRCQPILGHNTVFWYRQTMMQGLELLAYFRNRAPLDDSGMPKDRFSAEMPDATLATLKIQPSEPRDSAVYFCASGRPVKRESITQYFGPGTRLTVL.

This clone came up once. The gene calls are TRBV6-1 and TRBJ2-7, with TRBD1 matching over 7 bases. This CDR3 is built from 14 residues. Trimming removed 3 bases from V and 2 bases from J; junction bases left unmatched: 4. CDR1 and CDR2 (germline): MNHNS, SASEGT. CDR3 sequence (DNA): TGTGCCAGCAGTGAGCCGGGACAGACCTACGAGCAGTACTTC. Translation: CASSEPGQTYEQYF.

CDR3 sequence: CASSVTGGRLRYF. The CDR3, as DNA: TGTGCCAGCAGCGTCACAGGGGGCCGGCTTCGTTACTTC. This rearrangement joins TRBV7-2 to TRBJ2-7; the match to TRBD1 covers 9 bases. CDR1 SGHTA and CDR2 FQGNSA come from the germline V gene. The length of the CDR3 is 13 residues. V gave up 5 bases and J gave up 13 bases; unmatched junction bases: 12. The full variable domain, in which reference TRBV7-2 and TRBJ2-7 provide the parts outside the CDR3, is GAGVSQSPSNKVTEKGKDVELRCDPISGHTALYWYRQSLGQGLEFLIYFQGNSAPDKSGLPSDRFSAERTGGSVSTLTIQRTQQEDSAVYLCASSVTGGRLRYFGPGTRLTVT.

Turning to this clone: Other DNA sequences in the same sample also yield this CDR3. The genes are TRBV5-8 and TRBJ1-6; the D is unclear. Per the germline V gene, CDR1 is SGHTS and CDR2 is YDEGEE. Trimming pared 0 bases from V and 0 bases from J, leaving 4 bases between. CDR3 length: 15 amino acids. CDR3 region: CASSLGVSYNSPLHF. CDR3 nucleotide sequence: TGTGCCAGCAGCTTGGGGGTCTCCTATAATTCACCCCTCCACTTT.

The V call is TRBV2, the J call TRBJ1-1; unclear D gene. CDR3 length: 13 amino acids. The V gene lost 7 bases and the J gene lost 0 bases, with 9 bases spanning the gap. Germline-derived CDR1 and CDR2 are SNHLY and FYNNEI. Here the CDR3 DNA reads TGTGCCAGCACGTTAGGACTGAACACTGAAGCTTTCTTT. Encoded protein: CASTLGLNTEAFF.

This chain links TRBV6-5 with TRBJ1-2; D not resolved. Germline V gene sequence: CDR1 MNHEY, CDR2 SVGAGI. The CDR3 spans 15 residues. The V end was cut by 2 bases, the J end by 9 bases, with 19 bases between. This CDR3 is CASSYVNEPGGSYTF. The CDR3 region has the DNA TGTGCCAGCAGTTACGTTAACGAACCGGGCGGTAGCTACACCTTC.

Regarding this clone: Different DNA sequences within this sample yield the same CDR3. The chain couples TRBV9 to TRBJ1-3, with 9 bases lining up with TRBD1. The CDR3 spans 15 residues. Germline V gives CDR1 SGDLS, CDR2 YYNGEE. V lost 4 bases, J lost 1 base, and 3 bases stayed unmatched. In nucleotides, the CDR3 is TGTGCCAGCAGCCTTGGACAGGGGTCTGGAAACACCATATATTTT. The encoded protein is CASSLGQGSGNTIYF.

V and J are TRBV30 and TRBJ1-4; possible D gene TRBD1, 5 bases. V was cut by 5 bases and J by 8 bases, with 12 bases left in between. Germline values: CDR1 GTSNPN, CDR2 SVGIG (reference sequence). There are 12 residues in the CDR3. The CDR3 region has the DNA TGTGCCTGGCGTGGGGACGAGGAAAAACTGTTTTTT. Its translation: CAWRGDEEKLFF.